This TCR beta chain was documented in a study of T-cell reconstitution after alpha-beta-depleted transplantation in children. Researchers prepared the TCRbeta library using unique molecular identifiers, the study reports. TCRdb recomputed calls from the PCR reads with MiXCR, one row per CDR3 protein. Of over 150,000 distinct CDR3 sequences listed, about 6.3% are singletons. The table lists this clonotype with many counts. The input for sequencing was PBMCs from the stem cell graft donor, taken from the stem cell graft. The receptor's source is a human donor who donated a stem cell graft to a child with Wiskott-Aldrich syndrome.

The CDR3 nucleotides read TGTGCCAGCAGTTTTCTTCGCTCTCTCGGGGAGCTGTTTTTT. The encoded protein is CASSFLRSLGELFF. The V and J genes are TRBV12-3 or TRBV12-4 and TRBJ2-2; no reliable D call. The CDR3 runs 14 residues. Trimming removed 3 bases at V and 7 bases at J, with 12 bases between.